This TCR beta chain emerged from a study of Ad26.COV2.S vaccination and SARS-CoV-2 variants. Treatment: around 19 received Ad26.COV2.S at low or high dose, single or two shots; about 5 received placebo; per-sample allocation not given. Day 63 after the first injection of vaccine or placebo was the sampling time. Clones were sequenced by immunoSEQ multiplex PCR, and TCRdb holds only the in-frame ones, with some missing. The sample shows about 680,000 clones, approximately 88% of them seen only once. Trimming at V came to 4 bases and at J to 3 bases, leaving 4 bases not matched to a gene. The germline gives CDR1 WSHSY, CDR2 SAAADI. The CDR3 spans 15 residues.

The sample here was peripheral blood, taken in a trial of Ad26.COV2.S vaccine versus placebo. The V call is TRBV10-2, the J call TRBJ2-7; the match to TRBD2 covers 12 bases. The receptor was isolated from a person between 18 and 65 years old who received the Ad26.COV2.S COVID-19 vaccine or a placebo. The CDR3 reads CASSARTSGNYEQYF. CDR3 nucleotides: TGCGCCAGCAGTGCCCGGACTAGCGGGAACTACGAGCAGTACTTC.